This is a list of T cell receptor beta chains from one sample in a study of identical twins. One entry per CDR3 protein, called by TCRdb with MiXCR from the 5' RACE reads. The table shows more than 1.5 million distinct CDR3 sequences, with about 32% occurring only once. The sequencing sample was made of cord blood. These receptors all stem from a newborn girl in good health. The CDR3 runs from the conserved cysteine through the conserved F or W. A D gene is named only where the DNA matches it firmly. The size entry is marked missing in some rows and otherwise reads once, few, many or a size class.

>TRBD1|few|TRBJ2-7|TRBV12-3/TRBV12-4
TGTGCCAGCAGTTTAGGCGACAGGGCACAGTACTTC
CASSLGDRAQYF
>-|-|TRBJ2-5|TRBV2
TGTGCCAGCAGTGAAGGTGGAGGGCCCTCCTACAATGAGCAGTACTTC
CASSEGGGPSYNEQYF
>-|few|TRBJ1-1|TRBV7-9
TGTGCCAGCAGACGCGAGGTTAACACTGAAGCTTTCTTT
CASRREVNTEAFF
>-|-|TRBJ2-7|TRBV10-3
TGTGCCATCAGTGAGTCGGGTCTGGCCGGGACAATCAAATACGAGCAGTACTTC
CAISESGLAGTIKYEQYF
>TRBD2|-|TRBJ2-7|TRBV20-1
TGCAGTGCCCCTAGTCGGGGACTAGCGGGGGCGGCGGTCTACGAGCAGTACTTC
CSAPSRGLAGAAVYEQYF
>-|few|TRBJ2-1|TRBV7-8
TGTGCCAGCAGCCCAGACAGGATTAGTGGTGAGCAGTTCTTC
CASSPDRISGEQFF
>-|-|TRBJ2-1|TRBV10-3
TGTGCCATCAGTGGGGGCTTAGGGGACTCCTACAATGAGCAGTTCTTC
CAISGGLGDSYNEQFF
>-|many|TRBJ2-7|TRBV5-1
TGCGCCAGCAGCGCCCCGACTTCCTCCTACGAGCAGTACTTC
CASSAPTSSYEQYF
>-|-|TRBJ1-5|TRBV24-1
TGTGCCACCAGTGATGGATGGGGGGGAAGACAGCATTTT
CATSDGWGGRQHF
>-|once|TRBJ2-1|TRBV2
TGTGCCAGCAGTACCAGACAACAGGGCGAGCAGTTCTTC
CASSTRQQGEQFF
>TRBD2|few|TRBJ2-7|TRBV6-5
TGTGCCAGCAGTTACCCCCGAGGGACTAGCGGGAGGAACTTTTACGAGCAGTACTTC
CASSYPRGTSGRNFYEQYF
>TRBD2|few|TRBJ2-7|TRBV3-1
TGTGCCAGCAGCCAAGAGGCTCTAGCGGGAGCCTACGAGCAGTACTTC
CASSQEALAGAYEQYF
>TRBD1|-|TRBJ1-1|TRBV20-1
TGCAGTGCTAGAGATCCCGGGACAGGGTGGTTGGGCACTGAAGCTTTCTTT
CSARDPGTGWLGTEAFF
>-|-|TRBJ2-7|TRBV15
TGTGCCACCAGCAGAGATATTGTAGGGGGCGAGCAGTACTTC
CATSRDIVGGEQYF
>-|-|TRBJ1-2|TRBV19
TGTGCCAGTAGTATTGGTGAGAGGACTTGGTATGGCTACACCTTC
CASSIGERTWYGYTF
>TRBD2|-|TRBJ2-1|TRBV12-3/TRBV12-4
TGTGCCAGCAGCCGCCATAGCGGGAGAACTTACAATGAGCAGTTCTTC
CASSRHSGRTYNEQFF
>-|few|TRBJ2-3|TRBV4-2
TGTGCCAGCAGCCAAGATAGCTTCACAGATACGCAGTATTTT
CASSQDSFTDTQYF
>-|few|TRBJ2-2|TRBV2
TGTGCCAGCCTGAGGGGGGCGCGGAACACCGGGGAGCTGTTTTTT
CASLRGARNTGELFF
>TRBD1|-|TRBJ2-7|TRBV28
TGTGCCACCTCGGACAGGGTGCCCTACGAGCAGTACTTC
CATSDRVPYEQYF
>TRBD2|few|TRBJ2-3|TRBV11-2
TGTGCCAGCAGCCTAAAATGGCCTAGCGGGAGCGTAGTAGATACGCAGTATTTT
CASSLKWPSGSVVDTQYF
>-|few|TRBJ2-3|TRBV7-9
TGTGCCAGCAGCTTATGGTCGGCGAAAACAGATACGCAGTATTTT
CASSLWSAKTDTQYF
>-|-|TRBJ1-2|TRBV5-5
TGTGCCAGCAGCCAGTTGGTCTCCGGTGGCTACACCTTC
CASSQLVSGGYTF
>TRBD1|-|TRBJ2-5|TRBV14
TGTGCCAGCAGCCAAGATACAGGGGGACTTCCCTCGGAGACCCAGTACTTC
CASSQDTGGLPSETQYF
>-|-|TRBJ2-1|TRBV15
TGTGCCACCGCACTGGGGCATGAGCAGTTCTTC
CATALGHEQFF
>TRBD1|-|TRBJ2-7|TRBV12-3/TRBV12-4
TGTGCCAGCAGTTTAAATGCCGGGACAGTCTCCTACGAGCAGTACTTC
CASSLNAGTVSYEQYF
>TRBD1|-|TRBJ1-5|TRBV20-1
TGCAGTGCTAGCACAGGGGGCGCGGGCAATCAGCCCCGCCATTTT
CSASTGGAGNQPRHF
>-|few|TRBJ2-1|TRBV27
TGTGCCAGCAGTTTTACTACCGGCAGGGTGAGAACCTACAATGAGCAGTTCTTC
CASSFTTGRVRTYNEQFF
>-|many|TRBJ1-4|TRBV11-2
TGTGCCAGCAGCCCAAGGGCCTTTAATGAAAAACTGTTTTTT
CASSPRAFNEKLFF